The text below deals with one T cell receptor (beta chain). This record belongs to a study of identical twins. TCRdb re-analysed the 5' RACE reads in MiXCR, keeping a single row per CDR3 protein. The data hold about 530,000 distinct CDR3 sequences, with around 20% observed a single time. Looked up from germline, CDR1 is MNHNS and CDR2 is SASEGT. The CDR3 has 14 residues. V lost 10 bases and J lost 6; bases outside the gene matches: 14. The same data also went into a second study, on yellow fever vaccine responses in identical twins.

The sample was CD4+ T cells sorted from blood. This receptor was obtained from a woman in her late teens or twenties in good health. The chain links TRBV6-1 to TRBJ2-7; 8 bases match TRBD1. CDR3 loop: CATIPGGRVGEQYF. CDR3 nucleotides: TGTGCCACCATCCCAGGGGGCAGGGTCGGCGAGCAGTACTTC.